Listed here are 30 T cell receptor beta chains from one sample, sequenced in a study of siplizumab effects on memory and regulatory T cells. Repertoires were generated with immunoSEQ multiplex PCR, while TCRdb's copy carries only in-frame clones and drops some. The data hold some 97,000 clones, with 91% observed a single time. Sequencing was done on a sample of CD4+ T cells sorted from blood. All receptors come from a human donor in good health. Some clones in this sample may be carry-over from other donors' samples.

This sequence joins TRBV10-2 and TRBJ1-2; D not resolved. Trimming removed 2 bases at V and 5 bases at J, with 9 bases between. The CDR3 covers 13 residues. Germline V gene sequence: CDR1 WSHSY, CDR2 SAAADI. CDR3 amino acids: CASSEGKDYGYTF. CDR3 nucleotides: TGCGCCAGCAGTGAGGGGAAAGATTATGGCTACACCTTC.

The chain uses TRBV6-1 and TRBJ1-1; 8 nucleotides match TRBD1. V lost 5 bases to trimming and J lost 3 bases; unmatched junction nucleotides: 5. Germline loops: CDR1 MNHNS, CDR2 SASEGT. The CDR3 spans 14 residues. CDR3 region: CASSRTGMYTEAFF. The CDR3 DNA is TGTGCCAGCAGTCGGACAGGGATGTACACTGAAGCTTTCTTT.

This clone was found once. The chain uses TRBV10-3 and TRBJ2-7; D unclear. Germline lookup yields CDR1 ENHRY and CDR2 SYGVKD. The CDR3 is made up of 13 amino acids. V shed 3 bases and J shed 3 bases, with 9 bases lying between them. CDR3 region: CAISESTNYEQYF. The CDR3 bases are TGTGCCATCAGTGAATCCACGAACTACGAGCAGTACTTC.

This chain links TRBV29-1 with TRBJ2-7; TRBD1 or TRBD2 may be the D gene (5 bases each). The CDR3 loop spans 13 amino acids. Trimming left V 5 bases short and J 0 bases short, with 11 bases between. Germline V gene sequence: CDR1 SQVTM, CDR2 ANQGSEA. CDR3: CSVWDRSSYEQYF. In DNA form, the CDR3 reads TGCAGCGTTTGGGACCGGAGCTCCTACGAGCAGTACTTC.

The CDR3, as DNA: TGTGCCAGCAGCTTATTCGCGACCTACGAAGGTTCAGATACGCAGTATTTT. It translates to CASSLFATYEGSDTQYF. The rearrangement uses TRBV7-2 and TRBJ2-3; D not certain. Germline V gene data show CDR1 as SGHTA and CDR2 as FQGNSA. Trimming took 2 bases from V and 4 from J, leaving 19 bases between them. The CDR3 contains 17 residues.

Regarding this clone: At one end the junction does not follow the germline gene, possibly because of a read error. This sequence joins TRBV5-1 and TRBJ2-2; 10 nucleotides match TRBD1. Germline lookup yields CDR1 SGHRS and CDR2 YFSETQ. CDR3 size: 14 residues. This chain's CDR3 is CASRSEVGQGGLFF. The CDR3 bases are TGCGCCAGCAGGTCCGAGGTCGGACAGGGGGGGCTGTTTTTT.

This clone occurred once. The chain employs TRBV29-1 and TRBJ2-3, with D unclear. Germline loops: CDR1 SQVTM, CDR2 ANQGSEA. The CDR3 has 14 amino acids. V was clipped by 5 bases and J by 1 base, with 13 bases between them. CDR3 loop: CSVSDLRGTDTQYF. The CDR3 nucleotides read TGCAGCGTTTCGGATTTGCGCGGCACAGATACGCAGTATTTT.

There are a few counts of this clone. V is TRBV27 and J is TRBJ1-1; perhaps TRBD1 as D (6 bases). Trimming shortened V by 2 bases and J by 7 bases, and 17 bases separated the two germline ends. Germline V lookup: CDR1 MNHEY, CDR2 SMNVEV (reference sequence). The CDR3 loop spans 15 amino acids. This CDR3 reads CASSLRRGRDGEAFF. As DNA, the CDR3 is TGTGCCAGCAGTTTACGTCGGGGGCGAGATGGTGAAGCTTTCTTT.

The rearrangement links TRBV6-6 to TRBJ2-7, with 7 bases fitting TRBD2. The CDR3 loop spans 15 amino acids. Germline lookup yields CDR1 MNHNY and CDR2 SVGAGI (reference sequence). The J segment lost 3 bases and the V segment lost 0 bases, leaving 5 bases of the junction unmatched. The CDR3: CASSYSAGENYEQYF. The CDR3 nucleotides are TGTGCCAGCAGTTACTCTGCGGGGGAGAACTACGAGCAGTACTTC.

The chain combines TRBV9 with TRBJ2-6; D is undetermined. Per the germline V gene, CDR1 is SGDLS and CDR2 is YYNGEE. There are 14 residues in the CDR3. V was clipped by 0 bases and J by 3 bases, with 4 bases between them. In nucleotides, the CDR3 is TGTGCCAGCAGCGTAGTGGTTGGGGCCAACGTCCTGACTTTC. Translated: CASSVVVGANVLTF.

The rearrangement uses TRBV28 and TRBJ2-5; tentatively, D is TRBD2 (5 bases). CDR1 and CDR2 from the germline V gene are MDHEN and SYDVKM. The CDR3 has 13 residues. The V end lost 6 bases, the J end lost 4 bases, and 12 bases lay between the germline ends. The CDR3 protein is CASRLRTRETQYF. The CDR3 DNA reads as TGTGCCAGCAGACTTAGGACTCGAGAGACCCAGTACTTC.

This clone came up once. This CDR3 is CASSSASTRYNEQFF. The DNA of the CDR3 is TGCGCCAGCAGCTCAGCCTCGACTAGATACAATGAGCAGTTCTTC. The chain joins TRBV5-1 to TRBJ2-1; D is perhaps TRBD2 (6 bases). V was trimmed by 3 bases and J by 4 bases, leaving 14 bases between them. In germline, CDR1 is SGHRS, CDR2 YFSETQ. The CDR3 loop spans 15 amino acids. The full variable domain, rest sourced from reference TRBV5-1 and TRBJ2-1, is KAGVTQTPRYLIKTRGQQVTLSCSPISGHRSVSWYQQTPGQGLQFLFEYFSETQRNKGNFPGRFSGRQFSNSRSEMNVSTLELGDSALYLCASSSASTRYNEQFFGPGTRLTVL.

V is TRBV6-6 and J is TRBJ1-5; D uncertain. The CDR3 is made up of 15 amino acids. V lost 2 bases and J 0 bases, leaving 8 bases between the germline ends. Per germline, CDR1 MNHNY and CDR2 SVGAGI (reference sequence). CDR3 protein: CASSYDGDSNQPQHF. The CDR3 DNA follows: TGTGCCAGCAGTTACGACGGTGATAGCAATCAGCCCCAGCATTTT.

This chain uses TRBV19 with TRBJ2-2; maybe TRBD1 (5 bases). CDR3 size: 14 residues. Trimming pared 1 base from V and 4 bases from J, leaving 7 bases between. Germline-derived CDR1 and CDR2 are LNHDA and SQIVND (reference sequence). CDR3 region: CASSIVRATGELFF. CDR3 nucleotide sequence: TGTGCCAGTAGTATAGTCAGGGCCACCGGGGAGCTGTTTTTT.

This clone has just a few counts. This chain links TRBV9 with TRBJ2-3, with TRBD1 matching over 7 bases. Germline V CDR1 and CDR2: SGDLS, YYNGEE. Trimming removed 3 bases from V and 2 bases from J; junction bases left unmatched: 3. This CDR3 is built from 14 residues. The CDR3 region is CASSATGITDTQYF. CDR3 DNA: TGTGCCAGCAGCGCGACAGGGATCACAGATACGCAGTATTTT.

V gene TRBV7-9 combines with J gene TRBJ1-2, with D unclear. The germline CDR1 and CDR2 sequences are SEHNR and FQNEAQ (reference sequence). V dropped 1 base and J dropped 6 bases, with 6 bases sitting between them. The CDR3 runs to 12 residues. CDR3 in amino acids: CASSLVGDGYTF. For the CDR3, the DNA is TGTGCCAGCAGCTTAGTCGGGGATGGCTACACCTTC.

The sample holds one count of this clone. The J gene is TRBJ1-2, the V gene TRBV14; 8 positions match TRBD1. The CDR3 totals 14 residues. The ends lost 6 bases at V and 7 bases at J; junction bases unmatched: 10. Germline V gene data show CDR1 as SGHDN and CDR2 as FVKESK. The chain's CDR3 is CASSLQTGGFGYTF. The CDR3, as DNA: TGTGCCAGCAGTCTTCAAACAGGGGGATTTGGCTACACCTTC.

The table lists this clone with a few counts. V usage is TRBV4-1 and J usage is TRBJ1-5, with D perhaps matching TRBD1 (5 bases). This CDR3 has 18 residues. The germline V gene has CDR1 MGHRA and CDR2 YSYEKL. The V end lost 6 bases, the J end lost 2 bases, and 23 bases lay between the germline ends. The CDR3 loop reads CASSISGTPQRGNQPQHF. CDR3 nucleotides: TGCGCCAGCAGTATTTCCGGGACCCCCCAGAGGGGCAATCAGCCCCAGCATTTT.

The chain uses TRBV2 and TRBJ2-1, with no clear D. Germline CDR1 and CDR2: SNHLY and FYNNEI. The CDR3 runs to 17 residues. Trimming took 6 bases from V and 0 from J, leaving 18 bases between them. CDR3 protein: CASSRAPGRSSYNEQFF. CDR3 nucleotide sequence: TGTGCCAGCAGCAGAGCTCCTGGTCGAAGCTCCTACAATGAGCAGTTCTTC.

V is TRBV11-2 and J is TRBJ2-2, with TRBD1 as a possible D gene (6 bases). The CDR3 sequence is 14 residues long. In germline, CDR1 is SGHAT, CDR2 FQNNGV. Deletions cut 3 bases from V and 3 bases from J, with 8 bases between. CDR3 coding DNA: TGTGCCAGCAGCTTCGACAGGCACACCGGGGAGCTGTTTTTT. Its translation: CASSFDRHTGELFF.

The chain joins TRBV5-8 to TRBJ2-1; D call uncertain. V lost 5 bases, J lost 2 bases, and 14 bases lay in between. From germline, CDR1 is SGHTS and CDR2 YDEGEE. The CDR3 runs 15 residues. DNA for the CDR3: TGTGCCAGCAGTACCCGGCGGTACCCCTACAATGAGCAGTTCTTC. Amino acids: CASSTRRYPYNEQFF.

This clone was detected once. The chain recombines TRBV4-1 with TRBJ2-5; tentatively, D is TRBD1 or TRBD2 (5 bases each). The CDR3 spans 16 residues. V lost 4 bases and J 2 bases, leaving 17 bases between the germline ends. Germline CDR1 is MGHRA and CDR2 is YSYEKL. CDR3 coding DNA: TGCGCCAGCAGCCGTTCCGGACGGGGACGACAAGAGACCCAGTACTTC. Protein sequence: CASSRSGRGRQETQYF.

The chain has TRBV28 and TRBJ2-7; D not certain. V lost 10 bases and J lost 3, with 10 bases in between. CDR3 length: 11 residues. Germline CDR1 MDHEN, CDR2 SYDVKM. CDR3 protein: CATNTLYEQYF. In DNA form, the CDR3 reads TGTGCCACCAACACACTCTACGAGCAGTACTTC.

V is TRBV10-2 and J is TRBJ2-2; D remains unclear. Germline V gives CDR1 WSHSY, CDR2 SAAADI. This CDR3 comprises 13 residues. V gave up 5 bases and J gave up 1 base, with 5 bases separating them. CDR3 in amino acids: CASSLGNTGELFF. For the CDR3, the DNA is TGCGCCAGCAGTTTAGGGAACACCGGGGAGCTGTTTTTT.

The gene calls are TRBV30 and TRBJ2-3; D may match TRBD1 or TRBD2 (5 bases each). Germline-derived CDR1 and CDR2 are GTSNPN and SVGIG (reference sequence). V gave up 6 bases and J gave up 0 bases, with 13 bases separating them. The CDR3 runs 14 residues. The CDR3 protein is CACQTGRSTDTQYF. The CDR3, as DNA: TGTGCCTGCCAAACGGGACGGAGCACAGATACGCAGTATTTT. Drawing the rest from reference TRBV30 and TRBJ2-3, the complete variable domain is SQTIHQWPATLVQPVGSPLSLECTVEGTSNPNLYWYRQAAGRGLQLLFYSVGIGQISSEVPQNLSASRPQDRQFILSSKKLLLSDSGFYLCACQTGRSTDTQYFGPGTRLTVL.

V is TRBV5-6 and J is TRBJ2-7; D may match TRBD1 or TRBD2 (5 bases each). Between the trimmed V and J ends, which lost 3 bases and 2 bases, there was a span of 15 bases. Germline assignment: CDR1 SGHDT and CDR2 YYEEEE. The CDR3 length is 15 residues. CDR3 region: CASSYWDRATYEQYF. The CDR3 coding sequence is TGTGCCAGCAGCTACTGGGACCGCGCAACCTACGAGCAGTACTTC.

The chain recombines TRBV11-3 with TRBJ2-3; D is uncertain. Germline V gene lookup returns CDR1 SGHNT and CDR2 YENEEA. The CDR3 has 14 residues. V lost 0 bases and J 0 bases, leaving 4 bases between the germline ends. CDR3 amino acids: CASSLDSSTDTQYF. CDR3 bases: TGTGCCAGCAGCTTAGACTCTAGCACAGATACGCAGTATTTT.

The chain recombines TRBV7-9 with TRBJ2-3, with TRBD2 matching over 7 bases. The V gene end was trimmed by 5 bases and the J gene end by 3 bases; junction bases not matched to a gene: 11. The CDR3 is 16 residues long. Germline assignment: CDR1 SEHNR and CDR2 FQNEAQ (reference sequence). In DNA form, the CDR3 reads TGTGCCAGCAGCCGCGGGTTGGCGGGAGAGACAGATACGCAGTATTTT. Encoded protein: CASSRGLAGETDTQYF.

Comments on this clone: A read error may account for a junction end that differs from germline. This chain links TRBV27 with TRBJ2-1; a possible D gene is TRBD2 (6 bases). From germline, CDR1 is MNHEY and CDR2 SMNVEV (reference sequence). CDR3 size: 12 residues. The CDR3 coding sequence is TGTGCCAGCAGCCCCGTAGGCGGGGTGGTCGTCTTC. As protein: CASSPVGGVVVF.

The chain is built from TRBV5-6 and TRBJ2-2; TRBD1 is a possible D gene (5 bases). V was trimmed by 4 bases and J by 7 bases, leaving 17 bases between them. Germline V gene lookup returns CDR1 SGHDT and CDR2 YYEEEE. This CDR3 is 15 amino acids long. The CDR3: CASSPLVGEVGELFF. The CDR3 DNA sequence: TGTGCCAGCAGCCCCCTCGTAGGGGAAGTCGGGGAGCTGTTTTTT.